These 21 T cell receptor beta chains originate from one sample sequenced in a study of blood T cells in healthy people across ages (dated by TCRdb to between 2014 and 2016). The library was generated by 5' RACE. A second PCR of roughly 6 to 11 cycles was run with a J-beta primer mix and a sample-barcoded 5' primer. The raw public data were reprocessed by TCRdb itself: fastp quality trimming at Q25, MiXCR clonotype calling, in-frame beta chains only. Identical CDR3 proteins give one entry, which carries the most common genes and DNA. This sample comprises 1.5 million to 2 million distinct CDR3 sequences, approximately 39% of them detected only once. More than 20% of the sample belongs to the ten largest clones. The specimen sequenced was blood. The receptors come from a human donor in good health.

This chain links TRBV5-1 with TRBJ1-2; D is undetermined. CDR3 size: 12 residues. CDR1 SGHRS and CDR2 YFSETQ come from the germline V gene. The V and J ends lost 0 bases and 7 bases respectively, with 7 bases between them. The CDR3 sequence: CASSLADGGYTF. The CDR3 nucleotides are TGCGCCAGCAGCTTGGCGGACGGTGGCTACACCTTC.

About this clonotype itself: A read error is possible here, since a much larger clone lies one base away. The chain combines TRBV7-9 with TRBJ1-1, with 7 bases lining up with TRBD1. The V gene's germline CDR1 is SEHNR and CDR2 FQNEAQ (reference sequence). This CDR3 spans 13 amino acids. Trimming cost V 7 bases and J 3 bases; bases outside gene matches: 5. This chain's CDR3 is CASTFDRDTEAFF. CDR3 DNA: TGTGCCAGCACCTTCGACAGGGACACTGAAGCTTTCTTT.

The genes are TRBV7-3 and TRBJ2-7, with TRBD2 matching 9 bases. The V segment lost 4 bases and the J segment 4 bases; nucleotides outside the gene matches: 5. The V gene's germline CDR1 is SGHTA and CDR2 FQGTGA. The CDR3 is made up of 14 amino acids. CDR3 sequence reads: CASSSSGGMYEQYF. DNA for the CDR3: TGTGCCAGCAGCTCAAGCGGGGGGATGTACGAGCAGTACTTC.

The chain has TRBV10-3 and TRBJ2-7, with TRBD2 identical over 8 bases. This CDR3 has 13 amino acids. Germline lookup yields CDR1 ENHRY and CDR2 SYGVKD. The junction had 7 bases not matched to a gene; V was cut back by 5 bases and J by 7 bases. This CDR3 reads CAISREGTGEQYF. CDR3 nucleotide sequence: TGTGCCATCAGTCGGGAGGGGACGGGAGAGCAGTACTTC.

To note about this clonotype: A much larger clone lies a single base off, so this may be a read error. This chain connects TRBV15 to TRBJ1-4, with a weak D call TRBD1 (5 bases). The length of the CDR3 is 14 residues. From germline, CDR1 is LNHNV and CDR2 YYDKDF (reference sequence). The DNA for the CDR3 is TGTGCCGCCAGCAGAGATGGGGGAATTCCTAGGCTGTTTTTT. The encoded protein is CAASRDGGIPRLFF.

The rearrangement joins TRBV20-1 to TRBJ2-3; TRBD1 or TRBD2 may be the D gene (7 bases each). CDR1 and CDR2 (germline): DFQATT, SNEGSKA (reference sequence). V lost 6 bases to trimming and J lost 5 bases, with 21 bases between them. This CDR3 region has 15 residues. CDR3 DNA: TGCAGTGCCAGTATAGGGGCCAGGGGGGGAGATACGCAGTATTTT. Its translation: CSASIGARGGDTQYF.

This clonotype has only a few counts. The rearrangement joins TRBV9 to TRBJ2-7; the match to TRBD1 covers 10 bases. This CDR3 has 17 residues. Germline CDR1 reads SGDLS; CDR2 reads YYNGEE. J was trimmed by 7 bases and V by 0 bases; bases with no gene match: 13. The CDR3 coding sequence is TGTGCCAGCAGCGTAGCGTTTCAGGGACAGGGGAATGTGGAGCAGTACTTC. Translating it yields CASSVAFQGQGNVEQYF.

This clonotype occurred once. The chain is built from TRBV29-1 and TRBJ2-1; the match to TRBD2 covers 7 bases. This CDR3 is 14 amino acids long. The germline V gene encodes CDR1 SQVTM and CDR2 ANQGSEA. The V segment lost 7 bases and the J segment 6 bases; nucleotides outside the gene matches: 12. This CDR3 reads CSGESGRGGNEQFF. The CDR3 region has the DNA TGCAGCGGGGAAAGCGGGCGCGGGGGCAATGAGCAGTTCTTC.

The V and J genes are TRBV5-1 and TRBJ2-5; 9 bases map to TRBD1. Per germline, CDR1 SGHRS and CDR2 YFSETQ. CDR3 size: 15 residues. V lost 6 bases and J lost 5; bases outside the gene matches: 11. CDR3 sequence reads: CASIQHRGLVETQYF. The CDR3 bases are TGCGCCAGCATCCAACACAGGGGGCTGGTGGAGACCCAGTACTTC.

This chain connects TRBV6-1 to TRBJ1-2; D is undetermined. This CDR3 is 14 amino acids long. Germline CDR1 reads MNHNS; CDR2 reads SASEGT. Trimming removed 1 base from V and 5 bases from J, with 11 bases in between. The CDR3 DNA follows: TGTGCCAGCAGTGAAGGGGAGGGAGGATATGGCTACACCTTC. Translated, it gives CASSEGEGGYGYTF.

This CDR3 reads CASSPRTGRHNEQFF. CDR3 DNA sequence: TGTGCCAGCAGCCCCCGGACAGGGAGACACAATGAGCAGTTCTTC. The chain combines TRBV7-9 with TRBJ2-1; 8 nucleotides match TRBD1. Germline trimming cut 5 bases from V and 5 bases from J; bases unmatched to any gene: 8. Germline V CDR1 and CDR2: SEHNR, FQNEAQ (reference sequence). This CDR3 contains 15 residues.

The CDR3 loop is CAISDGGRVETQYF. DNA of the CDR3: TGTGCCATCAGTGATGGGGGCAGGGTCGAGACCCAGTACTTC. This chain joins TRBV10-3 and TRBJ2-5; possible D gene TRBD1, 6 bases. Germline V gene data show CDR1 as ENHRY and CDR2 as SYGVKD. Trimming cost V 3 bases and J 5 bases, with 13 bases left between them. The CDR3 is 14 amino acids.

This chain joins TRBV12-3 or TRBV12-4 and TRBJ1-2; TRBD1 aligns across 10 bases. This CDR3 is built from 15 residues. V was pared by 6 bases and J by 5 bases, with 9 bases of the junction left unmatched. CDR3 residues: CASSTQLGQGYGYTF. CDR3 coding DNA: TGTGCCAGCAGCACCCAACTGGGACAGGGGTATGGCTACACCTTC.

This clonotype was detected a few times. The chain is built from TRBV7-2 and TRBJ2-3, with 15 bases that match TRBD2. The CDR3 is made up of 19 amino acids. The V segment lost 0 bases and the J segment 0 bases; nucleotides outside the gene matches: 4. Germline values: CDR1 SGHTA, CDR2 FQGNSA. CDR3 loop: CASSLAVGLAGGSTDTQYF. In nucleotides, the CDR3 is TGTGCCAGCAGCTTAGCGGTGGGACTAGCGGGGGGAAGCACAGATACGCAGTATTTT.

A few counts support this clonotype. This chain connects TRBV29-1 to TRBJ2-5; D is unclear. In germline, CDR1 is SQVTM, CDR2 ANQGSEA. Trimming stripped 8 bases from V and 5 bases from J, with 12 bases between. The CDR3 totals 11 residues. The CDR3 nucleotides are TGCAGCCTAGGGTTTGCTGAGACCCAGTACTTC. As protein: CSLGFAETQYF.

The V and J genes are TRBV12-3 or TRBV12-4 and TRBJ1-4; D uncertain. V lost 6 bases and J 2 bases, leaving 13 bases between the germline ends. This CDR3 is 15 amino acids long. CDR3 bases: TGTGCCAGCAGCTTGACACGGGCGACTAATGAAAAACTGTTTTTT. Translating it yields CASSLTRATNEKLFF.

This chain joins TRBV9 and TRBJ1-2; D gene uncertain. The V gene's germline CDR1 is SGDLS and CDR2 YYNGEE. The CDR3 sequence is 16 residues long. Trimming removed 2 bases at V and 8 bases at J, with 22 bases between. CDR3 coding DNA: TGTGCCAGCAGCGTGTCTTTGATGGAGGGAGATTCAGGCTACACCTTC. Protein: CASSVSLMEGDSGYTF.

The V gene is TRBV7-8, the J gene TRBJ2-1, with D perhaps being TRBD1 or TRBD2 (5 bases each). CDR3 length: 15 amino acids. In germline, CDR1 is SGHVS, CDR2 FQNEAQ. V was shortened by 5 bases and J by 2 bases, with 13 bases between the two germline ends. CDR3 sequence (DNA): TGTGCCAGCAGCCCCTCTCGGGGACCCTACAATGAGCAGTTCTTC. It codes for CASSPSRGPYNEQFF.

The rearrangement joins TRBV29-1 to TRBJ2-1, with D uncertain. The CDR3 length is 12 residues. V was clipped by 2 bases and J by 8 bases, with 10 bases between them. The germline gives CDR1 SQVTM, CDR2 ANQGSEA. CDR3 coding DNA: TGCAGCGTTGAACGGGCGAGCGATGAGCAGTTCTTC. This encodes CSVERASDEQFF.

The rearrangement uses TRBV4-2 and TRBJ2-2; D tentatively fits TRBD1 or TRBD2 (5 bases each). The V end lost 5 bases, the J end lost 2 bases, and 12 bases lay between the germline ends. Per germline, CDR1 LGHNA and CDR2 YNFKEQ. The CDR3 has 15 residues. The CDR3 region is CASSFGTVNTGELFF. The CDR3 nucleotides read TGTGCCAGCAGCTTCGGGACGGTTAACACCGGGGAGCTGTTTTTT.

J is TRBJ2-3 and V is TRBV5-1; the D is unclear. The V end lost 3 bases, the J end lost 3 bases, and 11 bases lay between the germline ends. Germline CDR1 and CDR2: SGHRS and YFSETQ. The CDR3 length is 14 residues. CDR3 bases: TGCGCCAGCAGCTCAAGGGTCCAGACAGATACGCAGTATTTT. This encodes CASSSRVQTDTQYF.